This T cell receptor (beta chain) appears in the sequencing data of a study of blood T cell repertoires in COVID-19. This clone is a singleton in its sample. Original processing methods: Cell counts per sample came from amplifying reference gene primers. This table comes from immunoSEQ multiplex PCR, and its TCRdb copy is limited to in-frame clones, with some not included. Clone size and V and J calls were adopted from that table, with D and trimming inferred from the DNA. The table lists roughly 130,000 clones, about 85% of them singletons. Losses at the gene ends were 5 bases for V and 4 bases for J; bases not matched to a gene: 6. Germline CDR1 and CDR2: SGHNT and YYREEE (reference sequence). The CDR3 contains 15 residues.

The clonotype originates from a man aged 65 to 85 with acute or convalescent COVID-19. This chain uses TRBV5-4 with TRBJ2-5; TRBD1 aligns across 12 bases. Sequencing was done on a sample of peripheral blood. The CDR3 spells CASRGQGAVGETQYF. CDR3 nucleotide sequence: TGTGCCAGCAGGGGACAGGGGGCAGTTGGAGAGACCCAGTACTTC.